Listed below are T cell receptor beta chains from one sample, sequenced in a study of T cells in Graves' hyperthyroidism and ophthalmopathy. TCRdb re-called the multiplex PCR reads with MiXCR, one entry per CDR3 protein. The data contain hundreds of thousands of distinct CDR3 sequences, 17% of them singletons. The sequencing sample was made of blood. The receptors shown here come from a woman under 30 with Graves' ophthalmopathy. CDR3s leave out the opening cysteine and the closing phenylalanine or tryptophan. D genes are given only for firm matches. Size is stated for part of the rows, as once, few or many counts, or as a class when the clone is expanded.

J gene	V gene	clone size	D gene	CDR3 protein
TRBJ2-1	TRBV20-1	-	-	SARDRAGEGVIDEQF
TRBJ2-3	TRBV20-1	few	-	SAQGPFDTQY
TRBJ2-5	TRBV6-1	few	TRBD1	ASTLSTGVGETQY
TRBJ1-5	TRBV24-1	few	TRBD1	ATSGDRAINQPQH
TRBJ2-1	TRBV3-1	-	TRBD1	ASSQDWGTGKNNEQF
TRBJ1-3	TRBV4-1	-	-	ASSAREGTGNTIY
TRBJ1-1	TRBV5-6	few	-	ASTISVGLGTEAF
TRBJ2-3	TRBV10-3	many	TRBD2	AISPLASSTDTQY
TRBJ1-1	TRBV7-2	many	-	ASSPGDWTEAF
TRBJ2-3	TRBV4-3	few	-	ASSQDLRDAGTDTQY
TRBJ1-5	TRBV7-8	-	-	ASSLLSGEEKPQH
TRBJ1-1	TRBV18	-	TRBD1	ASSPPRDRVNTEAF
TRBJ1-5	TRBV7-3	many	-	ASSLSQGPPGGQPQH
TRBJ1-4	TRBV10-3	many	-	AISESLSNEKLF
TRBJ2-1	TRBV7-8	many	-	ASSYPAGAHNEQF
TRBJ2-2	TRBV12-3/TRBV12-4	once	-	ASRLKQTYTGELF
TRBJ2-2	TRBV20-1	-	-	SARPGAPNTGELF
TRBJ2-4	TRBV28	-	-	SSSLRGVAKNIQY
TRBJ1-5	TRBV2	many	-	ASMDRRDNQPQH
TRBJ1-6	TRBV6-4	many	TRBD1	ASSVGTDNSPLH
TRBJ1-4	TRBV7-2	few	TRBD1	ASSFTILWTNRGWGNEKLF
TRBJ1-5	TRBV6-2/TRBV6-3	-	TRBD1	ASRRARQGYQPQH
TRBJ1-5	TRBV3-1	once	-	ASSQEGHSYQPQH
TRBJ1-1	TRBV5-1	many	TRBD1	ASSANRGQGTEAF
TRBJ1-1	TRBV7-8	many	TRBD1	ASSLVTGAQGAEAF
TRBJ1-1	TRBV6-1	many	-	ASRVSRTLNTEAF
TRBJ1-2	TRBV6-5	-	-	ASSYSRFPGHRIYGYT
TRBJ2-1	TRBV20-1	many	TRBD2	SASGGASSYNEQF
TRBJ2-7	TRBV29-1	few	-	SVATADSYEQY
TRBJ2-1	TRBV6-1	-	TRBD2	ASATSGRNNEQF
TRBJ2-5	TRBV6-1	few	TRBD1	ASSELQGAGETQY
TRBJ2-2	TRBV6-1	-	TRBD2	ASAAGTSGVPFGELF
TRBJ2-3	TRBV15	-	TRBD2	ATFDGSGSTDTQY
TRBJ1-2	TRBV10-3	-	-	AISVLTSYGYT
TRBJ2-7	TRBV5-1	many	TRBD1	ASSLRTGLTEQY
TRBJ1-5	TRBV6-1	many	TRBD1	ASSRGQGIDQPQH
TRBJ2-1	TRBV7-2	-	-	ASSLGPPGEQF